This entry lists 14 T cell receptor beta chains sequenced from one sample in a study of blood T cell repertoires in COVID-19. Some clones are missing from TCRdb's copy, which holds only in-frame ones; the method was immunoSEQ multiplex PCR. The sample has just over 300,000 clones, around 91% seen once; the top ten hold roughly 8.9%. Material: PBMCs or T cells enriched from blood (not recorded which). The receptor set was obtained from a woman aged 40-49 years who had recovered from COVID-19.

The rearrangement uses TRBV7-3 and TRBJ2-7; 8 positions agree with TRBD2. CDR3 size: 15 residues. Per the germline V gene, CDR1 is SGHTA and CDR2 is FQGTGA. With V trimmed by 5 bases and J by 3 bases, 9 bases remained unmatched. CDR3 nucleotides: TGTGCCAGCAGCACCGACGGGGGGGCAAGCTACGAGCAGTACTTC. This gives the protein CASSTDGGASYEQYF.

The chain links TRBV20-1 to TRBJ1-6; TRBD1 agrees at 7 bases. V gave up 3 bases and J gave up 12 bases; unmatched junction bases: 2. The CDR3 contains 11 residues. CDR1 and CDR2 (germline): DFQATT, SNEGSKA (reference sequence). The CDR3 spells CSASTGEPLHF. The CDR3 region has the DNA TGCAGTGCTAGCACAGGGGAACCCCTCCACTTT.

Worth noting for this clone: Possible read error: a much larger clone is one base away. In nucleotides, the CDR3 is TGTGCCAGCAGCGCCGGGACAGGGGATGGCTACACCTTC. Amino acid sequence: CASSAGTGDGYTF. The V and J genes are TRBV7-3 and TRBJ1-2; 10 bases agree with TRBD1. V shed 5 bases, J shed 6 bases, and the junction held 3 bases outside the gene matches. This CDR3 comprises 13 residues. Germline V gene lookup returns CDR1 SGHTA and CDR2 FQGTGA.

The chain combines TRBV9 with TRBJ2-7, with 8 bases identical to TRBD1. After removal of 4 bases from V and 0 bases from J, the junction contained 6 bases not matched to a gene. This CDR3 is 15 amino acids long. The germline V gene has CDR1 SGDLS and CDR2 YYNGEE. CDR3 in amino acids: CASSPRGTGSYEQYF. CDR3 DNA sequence: TGTGCCAGCAGCCCCCGAGGGACAGGCTCCTACGAGCAGTACTTC.

The chain links TRBV2 to TRBJ1-2, with a tentative D call TRBD1 (5 bases). This CDR3 is 14 amino acids long. Trimming took 7 bases from V and 2 from J, leaving 14 bases between them. Per germline, CDR1 SNHLY and CDR2 FYNNEI. The CDR3 DNA is TGTGCCAGCACCTTTGCCAGGACAAACTATGGCTACACCTTC. As protein: CASTFARTNYGYTF.

J is TRBJ1-1 and V is TRBV16; D is unclear. The CDR3 sequence is 14 residues long. The V end lost 0 bases, the J end lost 5 bases, and 10 bases lay between the germline ends. The germline CDR1 and CDR2 sequences are KGHSY and FQNENV. CDR3 nucleotides: TGTGCCAGCAGCCAATCCGGGTTCCAGACTGAAGCTTTCTTT. Its protein is CASSQSGFQTEAFF.

In DNA form, the CDR3 reads TGCGCCAGCAGCTTAACAGGGGGCTTGAACACTGAAGCTTTCTTT. Amino acids: CASSLTGGLNTEAFF. The genes are TRBV5-1 and TRBJ1-1; TRBD1 agrees at 9 bases. J gave up 0 bases and V 2 bases, and 2 bases lay outside the gene matches. This CDR3 comprises 15 residues. In germline, CDR1 is SGHRS, CDR2 YFSETQ.

The rearrangement links TRBV7-3 to TRBJ2-7; perhaps TRBD1 as D (6 bases). The CDR3 is 16 amino acids. Deletions cut 2 bases from V and 5 bases from J, with 19 bases between. Germline V gives CDR1 SGHTA, CDR2 FQGTGA. The DNA for the CDR3 is TGTGCCAGCAGCTTACTCGTTACAGGGCTTCGGGACGAGCAGTACTTC. This translates into CASSLLVTGLRDEQYF.

The chain has TRBV6-5 and TRBJ1-5; D is undetermined. Between the trimmed V and J ends, which lost 8 bases and 3 bases, there was a span of 14 bases. The V gene's germline CDR1 is MNHEY and CDR2 SVGAGI. There are 14 residues in the CDR3. The CDR3 bases are TGTGCCAGCCTTCTAGAGGGCCTCAATCAGCCCCAGCATTTT. It encodes CASLLEGLNQPQHF.

The rearrangement uses TRBV10-3 and TRBJ2-3, with TRBD2 as a possible D gene (6 bases). The V end was cut by 8 bases, the J end by 0 bases, with 15 bases between. Germline CDR1 is ENHRY and CDR2 is SYGVKD. The CDR3 covers 15 residues. The CDR3 DNA is TGTGCCATCGGTACGTCGGGGGTGAGCACAGATACGCAGTATTTT. Encoded protein: CAIGTSGVSTDTQYF.

Comments on this clone: Within the sample, other DNA sequences also encode this same CDR3. The chain couples TRBV27 to TRBJ2-2; 9 bases are a match to TRBD1. The V and J ends lost 2 bases and 4 bases, in that order; junction bases with no gene match: 2. Germline loops: CDR1 MNHEY, CDR2 SMNVEV (reference sequence). The CDR3 loop spans 15 amino acids. CDR3 amino acids: CASSLTDRGTGELFF. CDR3 coding DNA: TGTGCCAGCAGTTTAACGGACAGGGGCACCGGGGAGCTGTTTTTT.

V is TRBV2 and J is TRBJ2-1, with D possibly being TRBD2 (6 bases). The germline CDR1 and CDR2 sequences are SNHLY and FYNNEI. Between the trimmed V and J ends, which lost 0 bases and 10 bases, there was a span of 13 bases. The CDR3 runs to 14 residues. CDR3 in amino acids: CASSEALRGNEQFF. Written as DNA, the CDR3 is TGTGCCAGCAGTGAAGCCCTTCGGGGGAACGAGCAGTTCTTC.

This sequence joins TRBV28 and TRBJ2-7; 8 nucleotides agree with TRBD1. Germline V CDR1 and CDR2: MDHEN, SYDVKM. The ends lost 3 bases at V and 2 bases at J; junction bases unmatched: 6. The CDR3 spans 15 residues. Here the CDR3 DNA reads TGTGCCAGCAGTTTGGACAGGGAAATTACCTACGAGCAGTACTTC. As protein: CASSLDREITYEQYF.

This clone came up many times. The gene calls are TRBV11-2 and TRBJ2-7, with TRBD2 as a possible D gene (6 bases). The germline V gene has CDR1 SGHAT and CDR2 FQNNGV. CDR3 length: 15 amino acids. Between the trimmed V and J ends, which lost 6 bases and 6 bases, there was a span of 21 bases. The CDR3 region has the DNA TGTGCCAGCAGAACGACTAGAGGAATCCCGTTCGAGCAGTACTTC. It encodes CASRTTRGIPFEQYF. Full variable domain (rest looked up from reference TRBV11-2 and TRBJ2-7): EAGVAQSPRYKIIEKRQSVAFWCNPISGHATLYWYQQILGQGPKLLIQFQNNGVVDDSQLPKDRFSAERLKGVDSTLKIQPAKLEDSAVYLCASRTTRGIPFEQYFGPGTRLTVT.